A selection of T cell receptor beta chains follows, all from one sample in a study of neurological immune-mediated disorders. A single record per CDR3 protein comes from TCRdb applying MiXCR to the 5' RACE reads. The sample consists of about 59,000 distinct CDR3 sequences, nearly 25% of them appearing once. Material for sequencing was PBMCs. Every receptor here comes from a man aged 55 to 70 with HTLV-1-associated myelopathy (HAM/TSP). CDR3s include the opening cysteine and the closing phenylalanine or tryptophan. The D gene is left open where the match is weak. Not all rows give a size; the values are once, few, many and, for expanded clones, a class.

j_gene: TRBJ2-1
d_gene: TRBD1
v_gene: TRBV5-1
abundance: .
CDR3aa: CASSEGTGVNNEQFF
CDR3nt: TGCGCCAGCAGCGAGGGGACAGGGGTCAACAATGAGCAGTTCTTC

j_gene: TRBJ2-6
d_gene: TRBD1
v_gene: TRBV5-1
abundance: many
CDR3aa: CASSRTGGSGANVLTF
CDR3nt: TGCGCCAGCAGCCGTACAGGGGGCTCTGGGGCCAACGTCCTGACTTTC

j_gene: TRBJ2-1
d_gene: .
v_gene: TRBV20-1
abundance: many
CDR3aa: CSARPTRSYNEQFF
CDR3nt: TGCAGTGCTAGACCGACACGGTCCTACAATGAGCAGTTCTTC

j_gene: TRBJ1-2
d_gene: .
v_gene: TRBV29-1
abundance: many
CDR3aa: CSATGGDNYGYTF
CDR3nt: TGCAGCGCAACTGGAGGTGATAACTATGGCTACACCTTC

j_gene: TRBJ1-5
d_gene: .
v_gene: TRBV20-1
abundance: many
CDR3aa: CSANGDRNQPQHF
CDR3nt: TGCAGTGCTAACGGGGACCGCAATCAGCCCCAGCATTTT

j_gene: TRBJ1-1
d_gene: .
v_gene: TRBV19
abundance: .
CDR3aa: CASSIQGTNTEAFF
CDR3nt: TGTGCCAGTAGTATTCAGGGGACGAACACTGAAGCTTTCTTT

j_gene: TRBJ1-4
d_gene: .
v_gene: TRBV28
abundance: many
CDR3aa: CASSLTRAREKLFF
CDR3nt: TGTGCCAGCAGTCTCACGCGGGCTAGGGAAAAACTGTTTTTT

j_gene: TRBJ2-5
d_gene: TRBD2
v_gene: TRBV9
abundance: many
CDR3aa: CASSVAGGPQETQYF
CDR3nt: TGTGCCAGCAGCGTAGCGGGAGGACCCCAAGAGACCCAGTACTTC

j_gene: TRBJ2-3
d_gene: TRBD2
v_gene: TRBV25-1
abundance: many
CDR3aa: CASSEAASGADTQYF
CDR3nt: TGTGCCAGCAGTGAAGCGGCTAGCGGGGCAGATACGCAGTATTTT

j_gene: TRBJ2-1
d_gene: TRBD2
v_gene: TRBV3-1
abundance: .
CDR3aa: CASSQDTSGSRNEQFF
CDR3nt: TGTGCCAGCAGCCAGGACACTAGCGGGAGTCGGAATGAGCAGTTCTTC

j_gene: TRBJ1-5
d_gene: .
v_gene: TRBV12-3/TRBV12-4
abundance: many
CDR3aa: CAISLGPSNQPQHF
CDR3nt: TGTGCCATCTCCCTGGGGCCGAGCAATCAGCCCCAGCATTTT

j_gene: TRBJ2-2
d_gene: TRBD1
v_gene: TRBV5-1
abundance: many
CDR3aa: CASSLARQGAGELFF
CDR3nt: TGCGCCAGCAGCCTCGCTCGACAGGGGGCCGGGGAGCTGTTTTTT

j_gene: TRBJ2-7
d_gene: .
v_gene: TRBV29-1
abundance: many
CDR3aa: CSVRPTTYEQYF
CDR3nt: TGCAGCGTCAGGCCGACTACCTACGAGCAGTACTTC

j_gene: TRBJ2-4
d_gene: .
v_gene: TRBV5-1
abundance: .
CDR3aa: CASLACQPLLAKNIQYF
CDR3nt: TGCGCCAGTTTGGCATGTCAACCTCTACTAGCCAAAAACATTCAGTACTTC

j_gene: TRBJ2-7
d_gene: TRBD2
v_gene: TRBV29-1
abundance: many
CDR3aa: CSVAVSGSFYEQYF
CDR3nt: TGCAGCGTTGCGGTCAGCGGGAGCTTCTACGAGCAGTACTTC